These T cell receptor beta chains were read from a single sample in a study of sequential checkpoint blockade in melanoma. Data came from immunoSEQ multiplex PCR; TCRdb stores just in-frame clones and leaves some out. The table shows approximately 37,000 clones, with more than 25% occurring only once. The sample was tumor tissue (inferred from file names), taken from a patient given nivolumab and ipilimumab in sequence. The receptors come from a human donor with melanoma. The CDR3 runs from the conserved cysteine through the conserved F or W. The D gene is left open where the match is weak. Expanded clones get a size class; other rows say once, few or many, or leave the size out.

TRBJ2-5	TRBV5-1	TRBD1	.	CASILWDRGSGETQYF
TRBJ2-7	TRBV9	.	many	CPIVGVSYEQYF
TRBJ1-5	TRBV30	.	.	CAWSQYNSQNQPQHF
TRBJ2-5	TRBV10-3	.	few	CAISESGETQYF
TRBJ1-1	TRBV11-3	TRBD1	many	CASSSTGQGHMNTEAFF
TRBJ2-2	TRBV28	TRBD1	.	CASSTAGTGRTGELFF
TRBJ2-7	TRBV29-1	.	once	CSAAGLNSYEQYF
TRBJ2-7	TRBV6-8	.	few	CASSYWGTYEQYF
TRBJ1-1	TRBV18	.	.	CASLRAGDTEAFF
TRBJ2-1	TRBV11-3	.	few	CASSLLLAGNNEQFF
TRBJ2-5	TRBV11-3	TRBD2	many	CASSLGLAGTQETQYF
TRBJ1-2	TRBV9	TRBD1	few	CASSLRWGTGYGYTF
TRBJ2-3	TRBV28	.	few	CASKGHLSADTQYF
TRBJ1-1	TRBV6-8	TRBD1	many	CASRSPPGQQNTEAFF
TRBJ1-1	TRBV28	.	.	CASSLGGYSPLNTEAFF
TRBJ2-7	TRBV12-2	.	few	CACAVDGASYEQYF
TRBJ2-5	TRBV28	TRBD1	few	CASNRGLLGETQYF
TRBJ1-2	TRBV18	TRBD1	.	CASSGTGSRGYTF
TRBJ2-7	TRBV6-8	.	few	CASSPPGSSYEQYF
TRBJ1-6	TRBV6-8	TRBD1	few	CASSRIGQVYNSPLHF
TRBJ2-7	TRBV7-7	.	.	CASSRSQGSSYEQYF
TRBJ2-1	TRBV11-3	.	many	CASSLSGLLLLGQFF
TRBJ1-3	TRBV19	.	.	CATATGMRGNTIYF
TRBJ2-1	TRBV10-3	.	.	CASAFTYYNEQFF
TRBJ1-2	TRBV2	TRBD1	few	CASSWDREVYGYTF